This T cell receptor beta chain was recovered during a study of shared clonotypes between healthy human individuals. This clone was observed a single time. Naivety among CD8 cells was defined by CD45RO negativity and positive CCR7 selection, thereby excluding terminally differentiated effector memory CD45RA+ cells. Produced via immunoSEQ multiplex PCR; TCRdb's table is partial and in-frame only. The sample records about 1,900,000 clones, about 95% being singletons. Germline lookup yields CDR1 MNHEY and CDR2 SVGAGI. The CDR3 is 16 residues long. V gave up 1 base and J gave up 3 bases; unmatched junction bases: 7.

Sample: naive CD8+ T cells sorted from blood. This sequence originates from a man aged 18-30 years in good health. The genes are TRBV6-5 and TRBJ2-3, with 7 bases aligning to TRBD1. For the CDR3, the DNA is TGTGCCAGCAGTTACTATGACAGGGTGGGAACAGATACGCAGTATTTT. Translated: CASSYYDRVGTDTQYF.